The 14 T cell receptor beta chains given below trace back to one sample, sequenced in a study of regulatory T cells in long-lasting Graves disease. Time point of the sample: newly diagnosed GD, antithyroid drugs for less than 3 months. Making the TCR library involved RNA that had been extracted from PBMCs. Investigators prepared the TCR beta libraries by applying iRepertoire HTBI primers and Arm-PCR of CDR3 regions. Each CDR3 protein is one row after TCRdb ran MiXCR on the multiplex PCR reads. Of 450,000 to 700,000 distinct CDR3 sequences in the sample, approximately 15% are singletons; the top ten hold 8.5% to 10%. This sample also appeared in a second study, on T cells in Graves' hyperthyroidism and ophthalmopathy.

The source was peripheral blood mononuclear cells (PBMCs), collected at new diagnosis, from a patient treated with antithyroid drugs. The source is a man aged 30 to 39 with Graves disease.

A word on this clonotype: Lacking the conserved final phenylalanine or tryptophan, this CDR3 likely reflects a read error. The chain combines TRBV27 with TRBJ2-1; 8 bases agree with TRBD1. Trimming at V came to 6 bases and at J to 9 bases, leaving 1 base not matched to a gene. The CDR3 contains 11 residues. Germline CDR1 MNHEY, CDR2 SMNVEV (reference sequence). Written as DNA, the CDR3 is TGTGCCAGCAGACAGGGGGGTGAGCAGTTCTCC. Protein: CASRQGGEQFS.

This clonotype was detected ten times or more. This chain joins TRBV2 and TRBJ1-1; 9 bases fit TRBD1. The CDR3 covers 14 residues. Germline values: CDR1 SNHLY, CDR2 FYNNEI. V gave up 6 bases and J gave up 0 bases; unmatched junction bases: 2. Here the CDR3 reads CASSGQGLNTEAFF. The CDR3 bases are TGTGCCAGCAGCGGACAGGGGCTGAACACTGAAGCTTTCTTT.

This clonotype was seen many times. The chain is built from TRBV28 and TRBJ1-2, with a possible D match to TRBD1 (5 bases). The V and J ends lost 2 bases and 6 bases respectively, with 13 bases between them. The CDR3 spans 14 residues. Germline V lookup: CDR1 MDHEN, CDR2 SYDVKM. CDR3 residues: CASSLKEGRNGYTF. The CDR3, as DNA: TGTGCCAGCAGTTTAAAGGAGGGACGAAATGGCTACACCTTC.

The CDR3 nucleotides are TGTGCCTGGAGGACGGACAGGGGGCAAGAGACCCAGTACTTC. Protein: CAWRTDRGQETQYF. This rearrangement joins TRBV30 to TRBJ2-5; 10 nucleotides agree with TRBD1. This CDR3 comprises 14 residues. Germline V gene lookup returns CDR1 GTSNPN and CDR2 SVGIG (reference sequence). Germline trimming cut 3 bases from V and 2 bases from J; bases unmatched to any gene: 3.

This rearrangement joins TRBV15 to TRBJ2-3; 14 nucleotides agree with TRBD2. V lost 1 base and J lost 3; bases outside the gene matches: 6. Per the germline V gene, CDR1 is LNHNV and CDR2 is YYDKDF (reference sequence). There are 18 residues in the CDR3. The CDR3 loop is CATSRGGGTSGRTDTQYF. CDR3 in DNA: TGTGCCACCAGCAGAGGGGGGGGGACTAGCGGGAGAACAGATACGCAGTATTTT.

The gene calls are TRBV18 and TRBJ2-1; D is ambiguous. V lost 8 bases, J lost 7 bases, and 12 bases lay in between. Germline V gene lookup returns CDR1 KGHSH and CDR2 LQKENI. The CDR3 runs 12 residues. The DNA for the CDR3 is TGTGCCAGCAGTCCCCAGTCGAATGAGCAGTTCTTC. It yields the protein CASSPQSNEQFF.

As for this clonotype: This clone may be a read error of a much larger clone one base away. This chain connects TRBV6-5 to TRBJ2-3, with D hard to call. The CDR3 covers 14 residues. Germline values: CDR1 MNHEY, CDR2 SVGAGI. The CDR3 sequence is CAGSYLKGGDTQYF. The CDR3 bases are TGTGCCGGCAGTTACCTGAAGGGCGGAGATACGCAGTATTTT.

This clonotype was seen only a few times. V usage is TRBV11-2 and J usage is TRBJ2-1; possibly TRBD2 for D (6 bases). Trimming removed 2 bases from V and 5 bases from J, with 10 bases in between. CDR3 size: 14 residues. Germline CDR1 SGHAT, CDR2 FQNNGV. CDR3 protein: CASSLRRDHNEQFF. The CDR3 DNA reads TGTGCCAGCAGCTTAAGGCGGGACCACAATGAGCAGTTCTTC.

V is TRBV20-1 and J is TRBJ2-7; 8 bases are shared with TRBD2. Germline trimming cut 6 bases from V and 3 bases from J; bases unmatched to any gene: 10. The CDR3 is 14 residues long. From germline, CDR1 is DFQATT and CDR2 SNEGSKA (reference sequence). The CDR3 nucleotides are TGCAGTGCCGCTTCTAGCGGGCTGAGCTACGAGCAGTACTTC. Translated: CSAASSGLSYEQYF.

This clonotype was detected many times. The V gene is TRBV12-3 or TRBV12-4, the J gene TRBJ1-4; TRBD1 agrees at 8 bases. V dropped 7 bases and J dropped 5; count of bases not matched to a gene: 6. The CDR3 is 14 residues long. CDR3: CASTDRGGNEKLFF. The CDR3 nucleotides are TGTGCCAGCACCGACAGGGGAGGGAATGAAAAACTGTTTTTT.

Here the CDR3 DNA reads TGTGCCAGCAGTCAGCCAAGGACAGGGCAAGATACGCAGTATTTT. It codes for CASSQPRTGQDTQYF. The chain recombines TRBV27 with TRBJ2-3; 8 bases are shared with TRBD1. The CDR3 loop spans 15 amino acids. Per the germline V gene, CDR1 is MNHEY and CDR2 is SMNVEV (reference sequence). Losses at the gene ends were 5 bases for V and 5 bases for J; bases not matched to a gene: 9.

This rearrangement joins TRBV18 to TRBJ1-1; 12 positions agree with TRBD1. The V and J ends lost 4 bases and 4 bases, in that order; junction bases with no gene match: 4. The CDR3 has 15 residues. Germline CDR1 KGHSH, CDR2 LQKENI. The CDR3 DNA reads TGTGCCAGCTCACAGGGACAGGGGGCAGGCACTGAAGCTTTCTTT. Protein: CASSQGQGAGTEAFF.

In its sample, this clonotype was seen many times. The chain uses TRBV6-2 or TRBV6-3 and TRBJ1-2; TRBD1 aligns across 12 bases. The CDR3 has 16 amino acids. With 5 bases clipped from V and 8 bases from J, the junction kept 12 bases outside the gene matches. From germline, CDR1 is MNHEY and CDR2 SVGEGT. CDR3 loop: CASSARTGTGGQGYTF. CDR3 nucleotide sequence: TGTGCCAGCAGTGCCCGCACCGGGACAGGGGGCCAAGGCTACACCTTC.

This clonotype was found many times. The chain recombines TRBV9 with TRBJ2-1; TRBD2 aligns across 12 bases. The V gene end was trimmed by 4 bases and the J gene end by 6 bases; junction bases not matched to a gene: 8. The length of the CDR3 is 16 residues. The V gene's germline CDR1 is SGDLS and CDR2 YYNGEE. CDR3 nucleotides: TGTGCCAGCAGCTTTACCGGGACTAGCGGGTTCAATGAGCAGTTCTTC. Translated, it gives CASSFTGTSGFNEQFF.